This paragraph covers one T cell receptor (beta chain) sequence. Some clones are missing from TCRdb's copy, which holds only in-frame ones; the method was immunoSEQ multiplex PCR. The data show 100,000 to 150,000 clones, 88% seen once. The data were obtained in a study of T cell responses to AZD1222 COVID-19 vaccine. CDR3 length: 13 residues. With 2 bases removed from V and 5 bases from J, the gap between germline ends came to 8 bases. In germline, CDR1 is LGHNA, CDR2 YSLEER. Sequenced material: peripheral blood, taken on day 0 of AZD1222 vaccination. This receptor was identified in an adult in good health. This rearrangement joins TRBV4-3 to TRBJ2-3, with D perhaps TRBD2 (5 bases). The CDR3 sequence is CASSQLRGDTQYF. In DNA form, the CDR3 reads TGCGCCAGCAGCCAACTACGGGGAGATACGCAGTATTTT.